This T cell receptor beta chain came from a study of cytomegalovirus exposure and HLA in healthy donors (TCRdb year 2017). Background on the whole study: An earlier analysis of several hundred of the donors reported about 250 Gb of sequence data and 100 million to 140 million unique TCR beta sequences from about 200 million T cells. Roughly 300 gigabases of sequencing data and tens of millions of unique TCR sequences were included in an early release covering over 600 HLA-typed donors. Of the approximately 400 genotyped donors, around 81% fell in the genetic ancestry cluster associated with self-reported Caucasian donors. The study was designed to test whether signatures of past pathogen exposure could be identified by cataloging public T cell receptors. The study profiled the T cell repertoires of approximately 700 subjects by immunosequencing and related them to cytomegalovirus serostatus. A separate validation cohort of about 110 different subjects was used in addition to the approximately 670-subject first cohort. To predict cytomegalovirus infection status, the study brought together high-throughput TCR immunosequencing, statistical association of individual TCRs with disease status, and machine learning. In a later analysis, previously published TCR beta repertoires from 500 to 750 donors were re-analyzed and high-resolution HLA genotyping was added so that TCR occurrence patterns could be studied. Rather than drawing on any new phenotypic data, the later analysis identified candidate immune exposures from TCR beta sequences and the way those sequences occurred across donors. An earlier analysis of around 580 of the donors used high-throughput TCR beta sequencing to judge whether each TCR beta V gene segment behaved as functional or pseudogenic. Donor age, sex, ethnicity and CMV serostatus were compiled together with the repertoire data. A later genetic analysis used genome-wide SNP genotypes for about 60% of the roughly 700 donors, treating that subset as a discovery cohort. All discovery cohort repertoires had been generated using a single sequencing platform. HLA typing included class I and class II loci at four-digit resolution. Typing coverage differed by locus: A, B, C, DRB1 and DQB1 were typed in about 629-640 donors, DQA1 in 522, DPA1 in around 600, and DPB1 in around 440. Four or five DR-DQ haplotypes were treated as single units for association and clustering because of strong linkage in the cohort. Among some 400 genotyped donors of the cohort, an average of roughly 230,000 unique TCR beta nucleotide sequences was sequenced per donor, of which about 19% were non-productive.

The cohort was made up of approximately 700 healthy bone marrow donors. All cohort members were sampled while nominally healthy, although unrecorded immune exposures were likely present. The donor was CMV seropositive and belonged to the group of 250 to 300 seropositive cohort members. A peripheral blood sample was collected from each donor, and TCR beta sequencing was performed on peripheral blood mononuclear cells. The Qiagen DNeasy Blood Extraction Kit was used to extract genomic DNA from the blood cell samples. The study at large found these results: In vitro tests confirmed that a few of the cytomegalovirus-associated TCR beta chains recognize cytomegalovirus antigens. The presence/absence analyses assumed that sequencing depth was roughly uniform across donors, and that assumption may not be true. Compared with equally common non-associated chains, HLA-associated TCR beta chains in a later analysis were more clonally expanded and had lower generation probabilities. Approximately 18 rarely observed V segments, including chromosome 9 orphons, were excluded from the earlier analysis of some 590 of the donors because counts were too low. Because HLA typing was missing for some donors at each locus, association tests included only the typed subset. A further reported finding was that TCR beta sequences accurately predicted the HLA-A and HLA-B alleles for most subjects in the first cohort. Several of the top co-occurrence clusters appeared to be linked to parvovirus B19, influenza, CMV and Epstein-Barr virus, according to a later analysis. Some IMGT-functional V segments, including TRBV6-2 and TRBV6-3, could not be distinguished by the 87-base-pair reads and were therefore excluded. A later analysis associated around 16,000 TCR beta sequences with specific HLA alleles at a false discovery rate of 0.05. The authors suggested that the approach could potentially be generalized to other disease states and immunological phenotypes. Immune exposure information for the cohort was limited to CMV serostatus. Most TCR sequences were observed very rarely across donors, whereas some public TCRs were present in many individuals. Strong co-occurrence of HLA alleles, especially DR and DQ, made assigning TCR associations to individual alleles difficult. The study gave a list of over 150 TCR beta chains associated with cytomegalovirus. Most CMV-associated TCR beta chains appeared to be HLA-restricted in a later analysis, and the HLA associations seemed to be driven largely by CMV exposure. Cytomegalovirus status was reported to be diagnosed by the classifier with high specificity and sensitivity in both the original and validation cohorts. A cluster of highly shared sequence variants was judged likely to be a technical artifact of the sequencing pipeline. Correlated functional status among segregating V segments might be attributable to linkage disequilibrium, but an unknown experimental factor could not be ruled out. V-gene and J-gene trimming of TCR beta chains was associated with a missense DCLRE1C variant in a later genetic analysis, and the association was replicated in an independent cohort. According to a later analysis, TCR association rates differed among HLA loci, with DRB1 alleles showing the most associated TCRs and HLA-C alleles showing the fewest. Compared with the roughly 670-donor mean, donors in an Asian-associated ancestry cluster had fewer N-insertions in productive TCRs, according to a later genetic analysis. Only TCR beta chains were sequenced in this cohort, and the absence of alpha or paired-chain data limited detectable features. In an earlier analysis of fewer than 750 of the donors, most TCR beta V segments were observed in productive rearrangements about 90% or about 30% of the time, broadly matching IMGT annotations.

V lost 2 bases and J lost 6 bases; the stretch between them is 9 bases long. The CDR3 spans 13 residues, from the cysteine through the phenylalanine. Only the CDR3 DNA is retained, 39 bases long and in frame from the first base. CDR1 and CDR2 are read off the germline V gene (reference sequence) as MNHEY and SMNVEV. Library construction relied on the immunoSEQ multiplex PCR assay. For the multiplex PCR, a mixture combining 60 forward primers for TCR Vbeta segments and 13 reverse primers for TCR Jbeta segments was used. The CDR3 region of rearranged TCR beta genes was amplified from genomic DNA by a multiplex PCR assay. On the Illumina HiSeq System, the amplified TCR beta libraries were sequenced as 87-base-pair reads. Per the original workflow: A later analysis counted tens of millions of unique TCR beta chains across the 650 to 800 repertoires, and roughly 11 million of these chains were shared by at least two donors. Raw reads were error-corrected and collapsed into unique sequences by a nearest-neighbor algorithm in which closely related sequences were merged to remove PCR and sequencing errors. Alignment of CDR3 sequences to IMGT reference sequences was used to assign V, D and J gene segments. For a sequence to be retained, a match of at least six nucleotides was required to both a V gene segment and a J gene segment. A rearrangement was called productive if the CDR3 had no stop codons and remained in frame with V and J, and every other rearrangement was called non-productive. CDR3 was defined according to IMGT convention as the region running from the second conserved V-encoded cysteine to the conserved J-encoded phenylalanine. In an earlier analysis of roughly 580 of the donors, sequences lacking an unambiguous match to a single V gene segment were excluded. In an earlier analysis of 500 to 750 of the donors, V segments were called functional above 56.7% productive rearrangements and were called segregating when the between-donor standard deviation exceeded 5%. To diagnose cytomegalovirus status from the catalog of TCR beta chain sequences, a statistical classification framework was built. V and J gene assignment, in a later analysis, came from comparing TCR nucleotide sequences with IMGT/GENE-DB human TR gene sequences. A later analysis assigned CDR3 sequences and most-parsimonious VDJ recombination scenarios with the TCRdist pipeline. In a later analysis, every TCR beta chain was defined by the combination of its CDR3 amino acid sequence and its V-gene family, and reads without a unique V-gene family were dropped. In a later analysis, approximately 640 highly shared, low-generation-probability nucleotide sequences were removed to address suspected cross-contamination and a sequencing artifact. In a later analysis, a clonal expansion index was calculated for each public chain from normalized within-repertoire ranks of inferred template counts. In a later analysis, generation probabilities were computed with a VDJ recombination model fitted to out-of-frame rearrangements, and the resulting probabilities were checked against IGoR. In a later analysis, TCR-TCR, TCR-HLA and TCR-CMV co-occurrence was scored with hypergeometric tests, and a repertoire-size bias correction was applied to TCR pairs. A later analysis estimated false discovery rates by permuting HLA or CMV assignments 20 times. In a later analysis, co-occurring TCRs were grouped using DBSCAN, and TCRdist sequence similarity was added for clustering within HLA-allele-positive subsets. Repertoires with fewer than 30,000 or more than 120,000 public chains were left out of co-occurrence clustering, as were a handful of repertoires with anomalous nucleotide sharing. In TCRdb, the immuneACCESS table is reduced to in-frame sequences with V and J assigned. These tables do not hold every clone; where another copy was compared, an unresolved V gene accounts for under half, and the others remain unexplained. The D gene and trimming were derived from the DNA, and the V and J assignments and clone size from that table. The sample table records fewer than 200,000 clones; roughly 87% of these occur just once. The ten most abundant clones make up approximately 1.5% of the sample.

About this clone: Its antigen is unknown. Within one base of it there is no much larger clone, and no base qualities were kept.

The origin of this receptor is a girl under 18 in good health and CMV-seropositive. This chain is built from TRBV27 and TRBJ2-3, with the D segment identity uncertain. Sequenced material: PBMCs. The CDR3 corresponds to CASSLTPHDTQYF. The bases read TGTGCCAGCAGTTTAACCCCACATGATACGCAGTATTTT.